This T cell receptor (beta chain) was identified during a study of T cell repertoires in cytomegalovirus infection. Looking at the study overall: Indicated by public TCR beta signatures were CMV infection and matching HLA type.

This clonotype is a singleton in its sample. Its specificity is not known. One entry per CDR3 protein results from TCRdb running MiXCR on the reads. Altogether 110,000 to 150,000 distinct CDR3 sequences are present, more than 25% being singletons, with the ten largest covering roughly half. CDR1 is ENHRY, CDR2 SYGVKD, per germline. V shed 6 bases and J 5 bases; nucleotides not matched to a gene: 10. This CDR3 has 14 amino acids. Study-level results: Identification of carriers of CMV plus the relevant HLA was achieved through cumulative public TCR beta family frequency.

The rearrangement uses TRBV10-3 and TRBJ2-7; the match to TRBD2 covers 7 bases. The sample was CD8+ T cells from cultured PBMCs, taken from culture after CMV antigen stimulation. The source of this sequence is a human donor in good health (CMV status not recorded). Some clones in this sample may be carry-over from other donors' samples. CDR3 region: CAISLGGGPNEQYF. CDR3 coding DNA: TGTGCCATCAGCCTCGGGGGAGGGCCGAACGAGCAGTACTTC.